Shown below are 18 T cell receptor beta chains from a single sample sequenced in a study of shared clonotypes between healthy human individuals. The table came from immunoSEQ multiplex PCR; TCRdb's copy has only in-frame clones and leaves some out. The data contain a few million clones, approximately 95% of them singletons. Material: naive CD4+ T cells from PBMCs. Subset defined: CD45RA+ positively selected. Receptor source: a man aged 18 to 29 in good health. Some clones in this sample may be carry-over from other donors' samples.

This CDR3 reads CASSPDRGSNQPQHF. The CDR3, as DNA: TGTGCCAGCTCACCGGACAGGGGTAGCAATCAGCCCCAGCATTTT. The V gene is TRBV18, the J gene TRBJ1-5; 9 bases line up with TRBD1. The J segment lost 0 bases and the V segment lost 3 bases, leaving 0 bases of the junction unmatched. CDR1 and CDR2 from the germline V gene are KGHSH and LQKENI. The CDR3 is 15 residues long.

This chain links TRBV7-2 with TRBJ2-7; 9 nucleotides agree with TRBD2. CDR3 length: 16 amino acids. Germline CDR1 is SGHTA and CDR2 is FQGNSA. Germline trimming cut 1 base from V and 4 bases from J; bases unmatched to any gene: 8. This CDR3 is CASSLGIGTSWYEQYF. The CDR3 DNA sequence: TGTGCCAGCAGCTTAGGTATCGGGACTAGCTGGTACGAGCAGTACTTC. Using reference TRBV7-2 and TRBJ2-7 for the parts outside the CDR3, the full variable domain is GAGVSQSPSNKVTEKGKDVELRCDPISGHTALYWYRQSLGQGLEFLIYFQGNSAPDKSGLPSDRFSAERTGGSVSTLTIQRTQQEDSAVYLCASSLGIGTSWYEQYFGPGTRLTVT.

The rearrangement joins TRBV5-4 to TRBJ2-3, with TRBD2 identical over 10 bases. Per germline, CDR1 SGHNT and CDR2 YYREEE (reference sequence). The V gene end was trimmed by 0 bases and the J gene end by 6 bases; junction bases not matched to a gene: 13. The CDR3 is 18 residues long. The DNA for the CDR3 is TGTGCCAGCAGCTTGGGACTAGCGGGTGGGGCGGTGGTTGATACGCAGTATTTT. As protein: CASSLGLAGGAVVDTQYF.

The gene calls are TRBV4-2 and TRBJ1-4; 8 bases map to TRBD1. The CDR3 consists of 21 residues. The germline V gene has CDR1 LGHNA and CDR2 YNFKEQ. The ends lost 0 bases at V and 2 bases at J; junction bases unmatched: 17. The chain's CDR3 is CASSQDGRQGSSHSTNEKLFF. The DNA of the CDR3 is TGTGCCAGCAGCCAAGATGGGAGACAGGGGAGTTCTCATTCGACTAATGAAAAACTGTTTTTT.

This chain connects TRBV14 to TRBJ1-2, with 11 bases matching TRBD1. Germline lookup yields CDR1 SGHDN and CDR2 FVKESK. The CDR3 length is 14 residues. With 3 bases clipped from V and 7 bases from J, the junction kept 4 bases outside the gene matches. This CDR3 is CASSQGQGVPGYTF. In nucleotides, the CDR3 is TGTGCCAGCAGCCAGGGACAGGGGGTCCCTGGCTACACCTTC.

The CDR3 DNA reads TGTGCCACCAGCACCCAAAAGGGGACCCAGTACTTC. Translated, it gives CATSTQKGTQYF. V is TRBV15 and J is TRBJ2-5; D is unclear. V gave up 4 bases and J gave up 7 bases, with 10 bases separating them. This CDR3 spans 12 amino acids. The germline V gene has CDR1 LNHNV and CDR2 YYDKDF (reference sequence). The whole variable domain, filled in from reference TRBV15 and TRBJ2-5, reads DAMVIQNPRYQVTQFGKPVTLSCSQTLNHNVMYWYQQKSSQAPKLLFHYYDKDFNNEADTPDNFQSRRPNTSFCFLDIRSPGLGDTAMYLCATSTQKGTQYFGPGTRLLVL.

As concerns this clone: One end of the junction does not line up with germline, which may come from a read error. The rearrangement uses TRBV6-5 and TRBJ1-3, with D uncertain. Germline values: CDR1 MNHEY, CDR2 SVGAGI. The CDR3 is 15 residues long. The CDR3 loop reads CASSSVGLAGHTIYF. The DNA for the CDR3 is TGTGCCAGCAGCTCGGTAGGGTTGGCTGGACACACCATATATTTT.

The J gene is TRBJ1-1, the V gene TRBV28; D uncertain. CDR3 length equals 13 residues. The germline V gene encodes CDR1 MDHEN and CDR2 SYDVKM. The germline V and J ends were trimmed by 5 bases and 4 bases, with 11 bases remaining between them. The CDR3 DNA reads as TGTGCCAGCAGTCACAAGGTTGCCACTGAAGCTTTCTTT. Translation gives CASSHKVATEAFF.

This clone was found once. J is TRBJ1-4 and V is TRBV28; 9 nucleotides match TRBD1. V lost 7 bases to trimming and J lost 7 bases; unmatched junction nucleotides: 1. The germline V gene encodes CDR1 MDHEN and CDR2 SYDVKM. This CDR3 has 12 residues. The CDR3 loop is CASTTGGEKLFF. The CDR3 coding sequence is TGTGCCAGCACGACAGGGGGTGAAAAACTGTTTTTT.

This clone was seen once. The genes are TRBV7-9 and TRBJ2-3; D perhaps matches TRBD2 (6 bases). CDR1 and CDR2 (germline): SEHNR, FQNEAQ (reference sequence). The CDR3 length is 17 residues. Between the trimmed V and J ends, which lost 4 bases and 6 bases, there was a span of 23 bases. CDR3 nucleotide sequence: TGTGCCAGCAGCTCCAGAGTGGGTAGGACTAACCTTGATACGCAGTATTTT. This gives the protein CASSSRVGRTNLDTQYF.

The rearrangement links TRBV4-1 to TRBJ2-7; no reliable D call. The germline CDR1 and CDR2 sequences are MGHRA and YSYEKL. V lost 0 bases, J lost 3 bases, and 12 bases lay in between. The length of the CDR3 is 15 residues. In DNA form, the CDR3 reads TGCGCCAGCAGCCAAGATCTGGGCAGGAACTACGAGCAGTACTTC. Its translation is CASSQDLGRNYEQYF.

CDR3 amino acids: CASSEGLGWVKLFF. The CDR3 DNA sequence: TGTGCCAGCAGTGAAGGTTTGGGGTGGGTAAAACTGTTTTTT. This chain connects TRBV2 to TRBJ1-4; D not resolved. The germline gives CDR1 SNHLY, CDR2 FYNNEI. V was cut by 1 base and J by 10 bases, with 13 bases left in between. CDR3 length equals 14 residues.

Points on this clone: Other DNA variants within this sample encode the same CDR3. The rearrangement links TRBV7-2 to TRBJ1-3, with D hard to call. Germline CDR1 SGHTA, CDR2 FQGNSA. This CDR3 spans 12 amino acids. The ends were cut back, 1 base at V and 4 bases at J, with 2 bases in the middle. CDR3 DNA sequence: TGTGCCAGCAGCTTAGTGGGAAACACCATATATTTT. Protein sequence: CASSLVGNTIYF.

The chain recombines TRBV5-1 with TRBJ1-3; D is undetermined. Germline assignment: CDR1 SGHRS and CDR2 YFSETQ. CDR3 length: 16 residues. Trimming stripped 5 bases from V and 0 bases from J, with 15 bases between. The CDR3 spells CASSLDPPASGNTIYF. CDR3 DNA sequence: TGCGCCAGCAGTCTTGATCCACCAGCCTCTGGAAACACCATATATTTT.

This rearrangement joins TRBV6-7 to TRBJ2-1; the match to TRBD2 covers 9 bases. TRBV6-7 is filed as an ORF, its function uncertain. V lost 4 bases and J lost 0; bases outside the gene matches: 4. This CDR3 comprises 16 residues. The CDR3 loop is CASSSDSGSSYNEQFF. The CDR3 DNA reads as TGTGCCAGCAGTTCTGATAGCGGGAGCTCCTACAATGAGCAGTTCTTC.

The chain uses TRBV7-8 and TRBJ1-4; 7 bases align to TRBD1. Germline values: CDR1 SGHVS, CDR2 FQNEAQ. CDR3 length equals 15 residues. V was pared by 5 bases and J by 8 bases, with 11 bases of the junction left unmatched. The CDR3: CASSTNRGRGEKLFF. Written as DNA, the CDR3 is TGTGCCAGCAGCACGAACAGGGGACGCGGCGAAAAACTGTTTTTT.

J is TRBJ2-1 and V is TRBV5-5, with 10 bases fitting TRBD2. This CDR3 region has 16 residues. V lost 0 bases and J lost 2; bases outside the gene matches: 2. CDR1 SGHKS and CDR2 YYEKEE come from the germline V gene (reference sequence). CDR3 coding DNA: TGTGCCAGCAGCTTGGCACTAGCGGGGACCTACAATGAGCAGTTCTTC. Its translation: CASSLALAGTYNEQFF.

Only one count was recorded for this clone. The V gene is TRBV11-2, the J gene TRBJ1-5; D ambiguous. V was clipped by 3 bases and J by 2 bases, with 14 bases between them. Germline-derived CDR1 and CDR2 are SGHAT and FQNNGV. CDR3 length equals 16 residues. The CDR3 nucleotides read TGTGCCAGCAGCTTTGTAGGCGGAAGGGGCAATCAGCCCCAGCATTTT. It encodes CASSFVGGRGNQPQHF.